Sequencing of this TCR beta chain was carried out in a study of control samples from healthy donors and cancer patients. Germline V gives CDR1 MNHEY, CDR2 SVGAGI. The CDR3 totals 14 residues. The junction had 4 bases not matched to a gene; V was cut back by 7 bases and J by 2 bases. Assay used: immunoSEQ multiplex PCR; TCRdb lists only in-frame clones, some missing. The sample lists 150,000 or so clones; approximately 86% were seen once. The chain carries TRBV6-5 and TRBJ2-1, with 8 bases that match TRBD2. The source of this sequence is a young man in good health. Sequencing used blood. The CDR3 protein is CASKAGLAYNEQFF. CDR3 sequence (DNA): TGTGCCAGCAAGGCGGGACTAGCCTACAATGAGCAGTTCTTC.